This TCR beta chain was sequenced in a study of tumor-infiltrating lymphocytes in primary liver carcinoma. A primer in the constant region served to generate TCR beta cDNA from roughly 550 ng of total RNA. It was through three nested multiplex PCR rounds of slightly modified ARM-PCR that TCR beta libraries arose. Running 9 to 11 cycles apiece, the first two PCR rounds relied on TRBV1-TRBV30 forward primers together with a C-beta reverse primer. TCRdb reanalysed the multiplex PCR reads using MiXCR and keeps one entry per CDR3 protein. The table includes about 200,000 distinct CDR3 sequences, roughly 61% detected once. Unsorted whole blood yielded blood RNA, and germline DNA was extracted as well. With respect to this clonotype: With a much larger clone just one base away, this may be a read error.

CDR3 size: 18 residues. CDR1 and CDR2 (germline): SGHVS, FQNEAQ. The sequenced sample was peripheral blood. This chain joins TRBV7-8 and TRBJ1-4, with D possibly being TRBD1 (5 bases). The sequence was obtained from an older woman with primary liver carcinoma and hepatitis B virus infection. The CDR3 DNA reads as TGTGCCCGCAGCTTAGTAGGGCGACAGCTGGGCATGGATGAAAAACTGTTTTTT. It specifies CARSLVGRQLGMDEKLFF.